This TCR beta chain was sequenced during a study of lymphopenia after photon versus proton radiotherapy. Using immunoSEQ multiplex PCR, the repertoire was profiled, and TCRdb retains in-frame clones only, with some absent. Altogether 55,000 to 70,000 clones are present, about 86% being singletons, with the ten largest covering approximately 2%. A remark on this clone: What it recognizes is unknown. The germline gene is not matched at one end of the junction; a read error may be the cause.

Study-level points and caveats: Authors raise, but do not show, better survival with proton therapy. Proton therapy kept repertoires fairly stable, unlike photons, which gained effector/memory cells. After the lymphocyte nadir, photon-treated repertoires showed oligoclonal expansion, especially of CD8+ Temra cells. In patients who died, overall survival fell as post-nadir TCR diversity dropped more.

This specimen was peripheral blood, taken from a patient treated with photon-based radiotherapy. This TCR came from a middle-aged man with gastric cancer.

The CDR3 nucleotides read TGTGCCAGCAGCACGGGTGTGGGGTTGATCTTC. Translation: CASSTGVGLIF. The rearrangement links TRBV5-4 to TRBJ2-1; D not certain. The CDR3 is made up of 11 amino acids. From germline, CDR1 is SGHNT and CDR2 YYREEE (reference sequence).